This TCR beta chain appears in the sequencing data of a study of Ad26.COV2.S vaccination and SARS-CoV-2 variants. Study results and limitations: With respect to non-spike TCR breadth, vaccine and placebo recipients were similar.

TCRdb's table, derived via immunoSEQ multiplex PCR, lists solely in-frame clones and lacks some. The sample lists 290,000 or so clones, more than 70% seen once, with around 3% in the top ten. Comment on this clone: Its antigen is unknown.

Treatment meaning: some 20 received Ad26.COV2.S at low or high dose, single or two shots; roughly five received placebo; per-sample allocation not given. Material that was analyzed had been drawn on day 63 after the first vaccine or placebo injection. With V trimmed by 8 bases and J by 2 bases, 11 bases remained unmatched. The CDR3 sequence is 15 residues long. The germline CDR1 and CDR2 sequences are MRHNA and SNTAGT. The clonotype originates from a person aged 18-65 years who received the Ad26.COV2.S COVID-19 vaccine or a placebo. The gene calls are TRBV6-4 and TRBJ2-7; 8 bases agree with TRBD1. The sample in question was peripheral blood, obtained in a trial of Ad26.COV2.S vaccine versus placebo. The CDR3: CASCRDRYVPYEQYF. The CDR3 DNA follows: TGTGCCAGCTGCCGGGACAGGTACGTTCCCTACGAGCAGTACTTC.